This T cell receptor beta chain was obtained from a study of graft-versus-host responses after intestinal transplantation. For the study at large: Uniformly, recipients were administered anti-thymocyte globulin induction with subsequent tacrolimus and steroids for 2 to 3 years.

TCRdb's table, derived via immunoSEQ multiplex PCR, lists solely in-frame clones and lacks some. The sample has some 96,000 clones; around nine tenths are singletons. Study observations and caveats: Peak circulating GvH clone levels tracked with early post-transplant HvG declines. Recipient marrow harbored GvH clones, some of which surfaced first in ileum or blood.

With regard to this clone: The antigen remains undetermined.

In germline, CDR1 is MNHNY, CDR2 SVGAGI (reference sequence). V was shortened by 6 bases and J by 3 bases, with 15 bases between the two germline ends. The CDR3 runs 15 residues. The chain couples TRBV6-6 to TRBJ1-5; D ambiguous. Sample: PBMCs, taken about 460 days after intestinal transplant. This TCR came from a human patient who received an intestinal transplant, so some T cells may come from the graft donor. This CDR3 reads CASRDGSGPNQPQHF. The CDR3 nucleotides read TGTGCCAGCAGGGATGGATCTGGGCCCAATCAGCCCCAGCATTTT.